Listed below are T cell receptor beta chains from one sample, sequenced in a study of control samples from healthy donors and cancer patients. Only in-frame clones appear in the TCRdb table, and some are missing; sequencing was by immunoSEQ multiplex PCR. The sample includes around 130,000 clones, approximately 90% of them seen just once. Specimen: blood. These TCRs come from a man in his fifties in good health. CDR3s include the opening cysteine and the closing phenylalanine or tryptophan. D genes are given only for firm matches. Clone size is given for some rows only: seen once, a few or many times, or a class if the clone is expanded.

TRBJ2-3	TRBV9	.	.	TGTGCCAGCGGGGGGCCGGATACGCAGTATTTT	CASGGPDTQYF
TRBJ1-2	TRBV5-1	.	TRBD1	TGCGCCAGCAGCTTGGGGGGACAGGGATACTATGGCTACACCTTC	CASSLGGQGYYGYTF
TRBJ2-3	TRBV30	.	.	TGTGCCTGGGGTACAGGGCACAGGACAGATACGCAGTATTTT	CAWGTGHRTDTQYF
TRBJ1-2	TRBV6-6	once	.	.	CASSSSSADGYTF
TRBJ2-3	TRBV19	.	TRBD2	TGTGCCAGTAGTACCCGGGACTATCATAGCACAGATACGCAGTATTTT	CASSTRDYHSTDTQYF
TRBJ2-1	TRBV24-1	.	TRBD2	TGTGCCACCAGTCCCTCCCTAGCGGGACAGAGGGGTAAGCAGTTCTTC	CATSPSLAGQRGKQFF
TRBJ2-6	TRBV19	.	.	TGTGCCACCAGACAGGACCTCTCTGGGGCCAACGTCCTGACTTTC	CATRQDLSGANVLTF
TRBJ1-1	TRBV30	.	.	TGTGCCTGGAGCCCATTTAGTGGATGGGCTGAAGCTTTCTTT	CAWSPFSGWAEAFF
TRBJ2-7	TRBV5-1	.	.	TGCGCCAGCAGCCCGGGTTCTACAGGGACCTACGAGCAGTACTTC	CASSPGSTGTYEQYF
TRBJ2-2	TRBV5-1	.	.	TGCGCCAGCAGCGCTTTGGGGACCCCCGGGGAGCTGTTTTTT	CASSALGTPGELFF
TRBJ2-6	TRBV11-2	.	.	TGTGCCAGCAGCCCGGGGGGCATCGGCGGGATGCGGGGCCTGACTTTC	CASSPGGIGGMRGLTF
TRBJ2-7	TRBV15	few	.	TGTGCCACCAGCAGAGATCTTACAGGGAAGTACGAGCAGTACTTC	CATSRDLTGKYEQYF
TRBJ2-1	TRBV20-1	.	.	TGCAGTGCTAGTAGGGTACCCCGGGGTGAGCAGTTCTTC	CSASRVPRGEQFF
TRBJ2-3	TRBV27	once	TRBD2	TGTGCCAGCAGTCAACCACCAAGCGGGGGCTGGTCAGATACGCAGTATTTT	CASSQPPSGGWSDTQYF
TRBJ2-1	TRBV3-1/TRBV3-2	.	TRBD1	TGTGCCAGCAGCCCCTCCTACAGGGGGCTGCGCGAGCAGTTCTTC	CASSPSYRGLREQFF
TRBJ1-3	TRBV5-1	.	.	TGCGCCAGCAGCTTCAGTATTCCGACGGACACCATATATTTT	CASSFSIPTDTIYF
TRBJ2-1	TRBV5-1	.	TRBD1	TGCGCCAGCAGCCCCGGACAGGGGGCCCCCCTGGGCGAGCAGTTCTTC	CASSPGQGAPLGEQFF
TRBJ2-1	TRBV7-9	.	TRBD2	TGTGCCAGCAGCTTAGCCCGGGGGGCCTACAATGAGCAGTTCTTC	CASSLARGAYNEQFF
TRBJ2-3	TRBV9	.	TRBD1	TGTGCCAGCAGCGTAACAGGGGGTTCGGCGGATACGCAGTATTTT	CASSVTGGSADTQYF
TRBJ2-7	TRBV5-1	.	TRBD2	TGCGCCAGCAGCGTAAGACTAGCGGGGACCTACGAGCAGTACTTC	CASSVRLAGTYEQYF
TRBJ2-2	TRBV18	.	TRBD1	TGTGCCAGCTCACCACCGACAGGGACGACGAACACCGGGGAGCTGTTTTTT	CASSPPTGTTNTGELFF
TRBJ2-3	TRBV4-2	.	.	TGTGCCAGCAGCCAAGATGGGCGAGAAACGCAGTATTTT	CASSQDGRETQYF
TRBJ2-3	TRBV7-9	.	.	TGTGCCAGCAGCTCGAGCCATTGGGTGGAGCAGTATTTT	CASSSSHWVEQYF
TRBJ2-7	TRBV7-9	.	.	TGTGCCAGCAGCTTAGGGCCGGGAGAGTACTACGAGCAGTACTTC	CASSLGPGEYYEQYF
TRBJ1-4	TRBV6-5	few	TRBD1	TGTGCCAGCAGGGAGACAGGGGGGACTGAAAAACTGTTTTTT	CASRETGGTEKLFF
TRBJ1-5	TRBV2	.	.	TGTGCCAGCCGGGGGTCGGAGGGCAATCAGCCCCAGCATTTT	CASRGSEGNQPQHF
TRBJ1-2	TRBV27	.	.	TGTGCCAGCAGTGCCTCAGGGTATCGTGGCTACACCTTC	CASSASGYRGYTF
TRBJ1-1	TRBV14	.	.	TGTGCCAGCAGCCAGGGACAGAACACTGAAGCTTTCTTT	CASSQGQNTEAFF
TRBJ2-7	TRBV7-9	.	.	TGTGCCAGCAGCTTGGATGTCGGAGAATTAACCTACGAGCAGTACTTC	CASSLDVGELTYEQYF
TRBJ1-1	TRBV12-3/TRBV12-4	.	TRBD1	TGTGCCAGCAGTACGACAGGGGAGCGAGCTTTCTTT	CASSTTGERAFF
TRBJ1-1	TRBV14	.	.	TGTGCCAGCAGCCATTCGGGGAACACTGAAGCTTTCTTT	CASSHSGNTEAFF
TRBJ1-5	TRBV28	many	.	TGTGCCAGCATTTCGTCCCGAGCTTATCAGCCCCAGCATTTT	CASISSRAYQPQHF
TRBJ2-4	TRBV12-3/TRBV12-4	.	.	TGTGCCAGCACTTCTTCTCTTGGGAACATTCAGTACTTC	CASTSSLGNIQYF
TRBJ1-5	TRBV19	.	TRBD1	TGTGCCAGTCGTATAGGACAGGATTACTATCAGCCCCAGCATTTT	CASRIGQDYYQPQHF
TRBJ2-3	TRBV5-1	.	TRBD1	TGCGCCAGCACCATGCGACAGGGACGGACAGATACGCAGTATTTT	CASTMRQGRTDTQYF
TRBJ1-5	TRBV5-1	.	.	TGCGCCAGCAGTCGTGATGACAGCCCCAATCAGCCCCAGCATTTT	CASSRDDSPNQPQHF
TRBJ1-1	TRBV7-9	.	.	TGTGCCAGCAGCCCGGAGGACACTGAAGCTTTCTTT	CASSPEDTEAFF
TRBJ2-7	TRBV5-4	.	.	TGTGCCAGCAGCTTGAGAGCGGAAACCTACGAGCAGTACTTC	CASSLRAETYEQYF
TRBJ1-1	TRBV3-1/TRBV3-2	.	.	TGTGCCAGCAGCCAACGGGGGGCAGGCCGATGGGCTGAAGCTTTCTTT	CASSQRGAGRWAEAFF
TRBJ1-2	TRBV9	.	TRBD1	TGTGCCAGCAGCGTAACGGGACAGGGGTTTGGCTACACCTTC	CASSVTGQGFGYTF
TRBJ1-1	TRBV5-1	.	.	TGCGCCAGCAGCTTGGTCGGGGATCCGAACACTGAAGCTTTCTTT	CASSLVGDPNTEAFF
TRBJ1-2	TRBV19	once	.	TGTGCCAGTAGTATGGAAAAAGGGGGTTGGGGCAGCCATCTACGGGGCTACACCTTC	CASSMEKGGWGSHLRGYTF
TRBJ1-2	TRBV5-6	.	.	TGTGCCAGCAGCTTGGGGACAAGCCCGATCACCTTC	CASSLGTSPITF
TRBJ2-5	TRBV28	once	TRBD1	TGTGCCAGCAGTTGGGGACAGGTGGTGGGAGAGACCCAGTACTTC	CASSWGQVVGETQYF
TRBJ2-1	TRBV10-1	.	.	TGCGCCAGCAATGAGGACACTGGCAATGAGCAGTTCTTC	CASNEDTGNEQFF
TRBJ1-6	TRBV2	.	.	TGTGCCAGCAGTGACCGTCATTCACCCCTCCACTTT	CASSDRHSPLHF
TRBJ2-7	TRBV3-1/TRBV3-2	.	TRBD1	TGTGCCAGCAGCCAAGGGTCCCCGGGACAGGGGGCGATCGAGCAGTACTTC	CASSQGSPGQGAIEQYF
TRBJ2-7	TRBV4-1	.	.	TGCGCCAGCAGCTCGCAGGGGGGCCCCTACGAGCAGTACTTC	CASSSQGGPYEQYF
TRBJ1-6	TRBV7-9	once	.	TGTGCCAGCAGCTTAGGAAGTGGGCCCCTCCACTTT	CASSLGSGPLHF
TRBJ2-1	TRBV7-3	once	.	TGTGCCAGCAGCCAACAGGGTGGTGGACACAATGAGCAGTTCTTC	CASSQQGGGHNEQFF
TRBJ2-2	TRBV7-9	.	TRBD2	TGTGCCAGCAGCTTAGTAGCGGGGCTCGCCGGGGAGCTGTTTTTT	CASSLVAGLAGELFF
TRBJ1-2	TRBV20-1	.	.	TGCAGTCATGAGGGGGTGGTAGGCTACACCTTC	CSHEGVVGYTF
TRBJ2-3	TRBV14	.	.	TGTGCCAGCAGCCATTACGAGGGCACAGATACGCAGTATTTT	CASSHYEGTDTQYF
TRBJ1-1	TRBV18	.	.	TGTGCCAGCTCACCAACACAAATGAACACTGAAGCTTTCTTT	CASSPTQMNTEAFF
TRBJ1-2	TRBV19	once	.	TGTGCCAGTAGTACTCGGACCCGCCACTATGGCTACACCTTC	CASSTRTRHYGYTF